This TCR beta chain was captured in a study of cytomegalovirus exposure and HLA in healthy donors. Broader study findings: As a later analysis revealed, the rate of TCR association differed by HLA locus, with DRB1 most and HLA-C fewest. Researchers reported from a later analysis that most CMV-associated TCR beta chains appeared HLA-restricted. Clonal expansion, a later analysis showed, was greater in HLA-associated TCR beta chains than in equally common others.

The PCR contained 60 Vbeta and 13 Jbeta primers. TCRdb's copy holds only in-frame clones and misses some; the assay was immunoSEQ multiplex PCR. The sample lists 110,000 or so clones; 77% were seen once. CDR1 and CDR2 from the germline V gene are SGHKS and YYEKEE (reference sequence). This CDR3 is built from 17 residues. V lost 1 base, J lost 4 bases, and 7 bases stayed unmatched. This clone was picked up a small number of times. Its antigen is unidentified. The sample comprised PBMCs. This TCR was recovered from a man aged 18 to 30 in good health and CMV-seropositive. The J gene is TRBJ2-6, the V gene TRBV5-5; 8 bases are a match to TRBD2. CDR3 sequence (DNA): TGTGCCAGCAGCTTGTCTCCGGGGGGGCGGGGGGCCAACGTCCTGACTTTC. It translates to CASSLSPGGRGANVLTF.